This is a list of T cell receptor beta chains from one sample in a study of blood T cells in healthy people across ages. TCRdb redid the calling of the 5' RACE reads with MiXCR, one entry per CDR3 protein. The table has 790,000 or so distinct CDR3 sequences, around half seen once. The source material was blood. Source of these receptors: an elderly man in good health. CDR3s include the opening cysteine and the closing phenylalanine or tryptophan. D genes are given only for firm matches. The listing skips clone size in some rows; elsewhere it reads once, few, many or a size class.

V gene: TRBV7-2; D gene: -; CDR3 length: 14; clone size: once; J gene: TRBJ2-5; CDR3 protein: CASSLQDRQETQYF; CDR3 DNA: TGTGCCAGCAGCTTACAGGATCGCCAAGAGACCCAGTACTTC
V gene: TRBV5-1; D gene: TRBD1; CDR3 length: 15; clone size: many; J gene: TRBJ2-7; CDR3 protein: CASSLGFGQGGEQYF; CDR3 DNA: TGCGCCAGCAGCTTGGGGTTTGGACAGGGGGGGGAGCAGTACTTC
V gene: TRBV20-1; D gene: TRBD1; CDR3 length: 15; clone size: many; J gene: TRBJ1-2; CDR3 protein: CSASLEGQGLGGYTF; CDR3 DNA: TGCAGTGCTAGCTTGGAAGGACAGGGCCTAGGTGGCTACACCTTC
V gene: TRBV12-3/TRBV12-4; D gene: -; CDR3 length: 15; clone size: few; J gene: TRBJ1-4; CDR3 protein: CASSLAFTTNEKLFF; CDR3 DNA: TGTGCCAGCAGTTTAGCCTTTACAACTAATGAAAAACTGTTTTTT
V gene: TRBV5-1; D gene: -; CDR3 length: 15; clone size: -; J gene: TRBJ1-2; CDR3 protein: CASSLGIGADYGYTF; CDR3 DNA: TGCGCCAGCAGCTTGGGAATCGGAGCTGACTATGGCTACACCTTC
V gene: TRBV5-5; D gene: -; CDR3 length: 13; clone size: -; J gene: TRBJ2-5; CDR3 protein: CASRKGLLETQYF; CDR3 DNA: TGTGCCAGCAGGAAGGGGTTATTAGAGACCCAGTACTTC
V gene: TRBV20-1; D gene: TRBD2; CDR3 length: 20; clone size: -; J gene: TRBJ2-1; CDR3 protein: CSADRRTSGRAYPTYNEQFF; CDR3 DNA: TGCAGTGCTGATAGAAGAACTAGCGGGAGGGCCTACCCAACCTACAATGAGCAGTTCTTC
V gene: TRBV4-3; D gene: -; CDR3 length: 14; clone size: few; J gene: TRBJ1-2; CDR3 protein: CASSQETREGGYTF; CDR3 DNA: TGCGCCAGCAGCCAAGAAACGAGGGAAGGAGGCTACACCTTC
V gene: TRBV7-2; D gene: TRBD2; CDR3 length: 19; clone size: -; J gene: TRBJ2-7; CDR3 protein: CASSSLTSGGPSSSYEQYF; CDR3 DNA: TGTGCCAGCAGCTCCCTGACTAGCGGGGGCCCATCGAGCTCCTACGAGCAGTACTTC
V gene: TRBV5-1; D gene: -; CDR3 length: 13; clone size: -; J gene: TRBJ2-7; CDR3 protein: CASSSLAQDEQYF; CDR3 DNA: TGCGCCAGCAGCTCCCTGGCCCAGGACGAGCAGTACTTC
V gene: TRBV6-5; D gene: -; CDR3 length: 13; clone size: -; J gene: TRBJ2-4; CDR3 protein: CASSYGHTSIQYF; CDR3 DNA: TGTGCCAGCAGTTATGGGCACACAAGCATTCAGTACTTC
V gene: TRBV6-5; D gene: -; CDR3 length: 12; clone size: -; J gene: TRBJ2-2; CDR3 protein: CASRNNTGELFF; CDR3 DNA: TGTGCCAGCAGAAACAACACCGGGGAGCTGTTTTTT
V gene: TRBV5-1; D gene: TRBD1; CDR3 length: 16; clone size: -; J gene: TRBJ2-3; CDR3 protein: CASSPSSGQGPDTQYF; CDR3 DNA: TGCGCCAGCAGCCCCTCTTCGGGACAGGGACCAGATACGCAGTATTTT
V gene: TRBV7-2; D gene: -; CDR3 length: 14; clone size: -; J gene: TRBJ1-1; CDR3 protein: CASSPRTAYTEAFF; CDR3 DNA: TGTGCCAGCAGCCCCAGGACAGCCTACACTGAAGCTTTCTTT
V gene: TRBV12-3/TRBV12-4; D gene: TRBD2; CDR3 length: 16; clone size: many; J gene: TRBJ2-1; CDR3 protein: CASSQQLAGVYNEQFF; CDR3 DNA: TGTGCCAGCAGTCAACAACTAGCGGGAGTCTACAATGAGCAGTTCTTC
V gene: TRBV10-3; D gene: -; CDR3 length: 15; clone size: -; J gene: TRBJ2-3; CDR3 protein: CAISENGGGTDTQYF; CDR3 DNA: TGTGCCATCAGTGAGAATGGCGGAGGCACAGATACGCAGTATTTT
V gene: TRBV7-2; D gene: TRBD2; CDR3 length: 18; clone size: few; J gene: TRBJ2-5; CDR3 protein: CASSLALEAGGRGETQYF; CDR3 DNA: TGTGCCAGCAGCTTAGCGCTTGAGGCGGGAGGCCGGGGAGAGACCCAGTACTTC
V gene: TRBV24-1; D gene: -; CDR3 length: 13; clone size: -; J gene: TRBJ2-1; CDR3 protein: CATRLGFDNKQFF; CDR3 DNA: TGTGCCACCCGGCTAGGGTTCGACAATAAGCAGTTCTTC
V gene: TRBV12-3/TRBV12-4; D gene: TRBD1; CDR3 length: 17; clone size: -; J gene: TRBJ1-1; CDR3 protein: CASSSYRGASRNTEAFF; CDR3 DNA: TGTGCCAGCAGTTCCTACAGGGGGGCGAGCAGGAACACTGAAGCTTTCTTT
V gene: TRBV7-2; D gene: -; CDR3 length: 16; clone size: -; J gene: TRBJ2-7; CDR3 protein: CASSLADSYSYNEQYF; CDR3 DNA: TGTGCCAGCAGCTTAGCGGATAGCTACTCCTACAATGAGCAGTACTTC
V gene: TRBV5-1; D gene: TRBD1; CDR3 length: 14; clone size: -; J gene: TRBJ2-3; CDR3 protein: CASNDRGATDTQYF; CDR3 DNA: TGCGCCAGCAACGACAGGGGAGCCACAGATACGCAGTATTTT
V gene: TRBV5-1; D gene: -; CDR3 length: 14; clone size: many; J gene: TRBJ2-7; CDR3 protein: CASSFGAYSSEQYF; CDR3 DNA: TGCGCCAGCAGCTTTGGGGCTTACAGTTCCGAGCAGTACTTC
V gene: TRBV9; D gene: -; CDR3 length: 14; clone size: -; J gene: TRBJ1-1; CDR3 protein: CASSVASGGTEAFF; CDR3 DNA: TGTGCCAGCAGCGTAGCTTCAGGTGGGACTGAAGCTTTCTTT
V gene: TRBV9; D gene: -; CDR3 length: 14; clone size: few; J gene: TRBJ2-7; CDR3 protein: CASSVNPVSYEQYF; CDR3 DNA: TGTGCCAGCAGCGTAAACCCAGTCTCCTACGAGCAGTACTTC
V gene: TRBV5-6; D gene: -; CDR3 length: 16; clone size: -; J gene: TRBJ1-3; CDR3 protein: CASSLVGTASGNTIYF; CDR3 DNA: TGTGCCAGCAGCTTGGTTGGCACTGCCTCTGGAAACACCATATATTTT
V gene: TRBV6-2/TRBV6-3; D gene: -; CDR3 length: 13; clone size: -; J gene: TRBJ1-2; CDR3 protein: CASSYGRNYGYTF; CDR3 DNA: TGCGCCAGCAGCTATGGGAGGAACTATGGCTACACCTTC